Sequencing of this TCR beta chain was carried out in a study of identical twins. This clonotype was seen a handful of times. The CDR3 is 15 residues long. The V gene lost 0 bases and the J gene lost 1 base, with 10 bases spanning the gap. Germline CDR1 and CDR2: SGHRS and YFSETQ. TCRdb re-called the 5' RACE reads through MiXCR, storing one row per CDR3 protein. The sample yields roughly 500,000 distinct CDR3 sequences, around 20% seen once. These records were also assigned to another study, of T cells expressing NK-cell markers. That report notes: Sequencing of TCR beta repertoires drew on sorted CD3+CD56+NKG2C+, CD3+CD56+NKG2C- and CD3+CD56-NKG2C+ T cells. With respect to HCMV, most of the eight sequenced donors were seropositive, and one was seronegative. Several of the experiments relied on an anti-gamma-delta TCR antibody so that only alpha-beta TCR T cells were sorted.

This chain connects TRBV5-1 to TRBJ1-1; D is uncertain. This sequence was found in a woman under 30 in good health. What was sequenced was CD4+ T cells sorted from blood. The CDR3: CASSLAASGNTEAFF. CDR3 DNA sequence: TGCGCCAGCAGCTTGGCAGCTTCAGGGAACACTGAAGCTTTCTTT.